This TCR beta chain was found in a study of blood T cell repertoires in COVID-19. Study at large: From the United States, Italy and Spain came samples of acute and convalescent COVID-19. PBMCs, B-cell-depleted T cells, or T cells were the source of the cDNA or gDNA that made up the material.

Per the authors' pipeline: Amplification of reference gene primers was used by the study to estimate nucleated cell counts. This table comes from immunoSEQ multiplex PCR, and its TCRdb copy is limited to in-frame clones, with some not included. D and trimming come from the DNA, and the V and J calls and clone size come from that table. The data contain roughly 110,000 clones, 80% to 85% of them singletons. There are 15 residues in the CDR3. The germline V gene has CDR1 SGDLS and CDR2 YYNGEE. With 0 bases clipped from V and 8 bases from J, the junction kept 7 bases outside the gene matches. The V gene is TRBV9, the J gene TRBJ2-1; 8 nucleotides align to TRBD1. The sequenced material came from peripheral blood. The sequence was collected from a man between 65 and 85 years old with acute or convalescent COVID-19. CDR3 amino acids: CASSVGLQGAHEQFF. As DNA, the CDR3 is TGTGCCAGCAGCGTAGGGCTGCAGGGGGCCCATGAGCAGTTCTTC. The full variable domain, rest sourced from reference TRBV9 and TRBJ2-1, is DSGVTQTPKHLITATGQRVTLRCSPRSGDLSVYWYQQSLDQGLQFLIQYYNGEERAKGNILERFSAQQFPDLHSELNLSSLELGDSALYFCASSVGLQGAHEQFFGPGTRLTVL.